This T cell receptor (beta chain) was recorded in a study of shared clonotypes between healthy human individuals. Looking at the study overall: Aged 18 to 49, the donors were two women and a few men. Plates per donor: three CD4 naive, three CD4 memory, two CD8 naive, one CD8 memory.

Measured with immunoSEQ multiplex PCR; TCRdb has only the in-frame clones, and not every one. This sample carries approximately 2.1 million clones, over 90% of them seen once, and the ten largest clones take under 0.45%. Study results and caveats: Against clonotypes common to all four donors, non-shared ones had lower generation probabilities. On the whole, naive subsets had larger estimated richness than memory subsets had.

As regards this clone: Its antigen is undetermined. Distinct nucleotide sequences in the sample also encode this CDR3.

This clonotype originated in a man between 18 and 29 years old in good health. Some clones in this sample may be carry-over from other donors' samples. The sample comprised naive CD4+ T cells from PBMCs. Subset here: CD45RA+ positively selected.

The CDR3: CASSLRGTQETQYF. The CDR3 DNA reads as TGTGCCAGCAGTCTTCGCGGGACCCAAGAGACCCAGTACTTC. This chain links TRBV28 with TRBJ2-5; TRBD2 might be the D (6 bases). V lost 5 bases to trimming and J lost 1 base, with 11 bases between them. There are 14 residues in the CDR3. Germline CDR1 MDHEN, CDR2 SYDVKM. Together with reference TRBV28 and TRBJ2-5, the CDR3 gives the full variable domain: DVKVTQSSRYLVKRTGEKVFLECVQDMDHENMFWYRQDPGLGLRLIYFSYDVKMKEKGDIPEGYSVSREKKERFSLILESASTNQTSMYLCASSLRGTQETQYFGPGTRLLVL.